Below are 15 T cell receptor beta chains sequenced from a single sample in a study of response to subunit inactivated influenza vaccine. One entry per CDR3 protein results from TCRdb running MiXCR on the RT-PCR reads. The sample lists under 800,000 distinct CDR3 sequences, roughly 14% occurring once. This specimen was PBMCs from blood, taken roughly 15 days before vaccination. These receptors all come from a man aged 50-60 years who received an inactivated influenza vaccine.

The chain uses TRBV6-2 or TRBV6-3 and TRBJ1-1; D gene unclear. V lost 0 bases and J lost 0, with 17 bases in between. Germline-derived CDR1 and CDR2 are MNHEY and SVGEGT. The CDR3 length is 18 residues. The CDR3 coding sequence is TGTGCCAGCAGTTACTCGTCGGGAAAGACCATCATGAACACTGAAGCTTTCTTT. It codes for CASSYSSGKTIMNTEAFF.

This clonotype was seen more than once but under ten times. V and J are TRBV27 and TRBJ2-7, with 11 bases aligning to TRBD2. Per germline, CDR1 MNHEY and CDR2 SMNVEV (reference sequence). The CDR3 covers 14 residues. V lost 7 bases to trimming and J lost 6 bases; unmatched junction nucleotides: 8. DNA of the CDR3: TGTGCCAGCAAACCACTAGCGGGAGTTGGCGAGCAGTACTTC. Its protein product is CASKPLAGVGEQYF.

There are many counts of this clonotype. This chain joins TRBV5-1 and TRBJ2-2; D is unresolved. Germline V CDR1 and CDR2: SGHRS, YFSETQ. Between the trimmed V and J ends, which lost 2 bases and 0 bases, there was a span of 5 bases. The CDR3 consists of 14 residues. In DNA, the CDR3 is TGCGCCAGCAGCTTTGCGGCGAACACCGGGGAGCTGTTTTTT. This sequence encodes CASSFAANTGELFF.

The chain combines TRBV12-3 or TRBV12-4 with TRBJ2-3; D unresolved. V lost 7 bases to trimming and J lost 7 bases, with 12 bases between them. The CDR3 runs to 12 residues. CDR3 coding DNA: TGTGCCAGCAAGTCCGGAGCGTATACGCAGTATTTT. It yields the protein CASKSGAYTQYF.

This clonotype has a count of ten or more. This chain links TRBV12-3 or TRBV12-4 with TRBJ2-3; the D gene is possibly TRBD2 (5 bases). V gave up 1 base and J gave up 5 bases, with 13 bases separating them. The CDR3 is 15 amino acids. The CDR3 coding sequence is TGTGCCAGCAGTTTAGAGTCTAGCTGGGAAGATACGCAGTATTTT. Translation gives CASSLESSWEDTQYF.

This clonotype was seen at least ten times. V and J are TRBV12-3 or TRBV12-4 and TRBJ2-3; unclear D gene. V shed 1 base and J shed 0 bases, with 11 bases lying between them. CDR3 size: 16 residues. CDR3 DNA: TGTGCCAGCAGTTTAGAAGGGCTGGGGAGCACAGATACGCAGTATTTT. It translates to CASSLEGLGSTDTQYF.

Ten or more counts support this clonotype. This rearrangement joins TRBV7-9 to TRBJ2-1; 8 bases match TRBD1. Germline V CDR1 and CDR2: SEHNR, FQNEAQ (reference sequence). With 3 bases clipped from V and 4 bases from J, the junction kept 8 bases outside the gene matches. CDR3 length: 16 residues. The CDR3 spells CASSFPGDRFYNEQFF. The CDR3 region has the DNA TGTGCCAGCAGCTTCCCGGGGGACAGGTTTTACAATGAGCAGTTCTTC.

This clonotype was seen a handful of times. This chain uses TRBV28 with TRBJ2-5, with 9 bases identical to TRBD2. Germline CDR1 and CDR2: MDHEN and SYDVKM. With 6 bases clipped from V and 2 bases from J, the junction kept 16 bases outside the gene matches. The CDR3 is 18 amino acids. The CDR3 sequence: CASSSYWEAGGGQETQYF. CDR3 bases: TGTGCCAGCAGCTCCTATTGGGAAGCGGGAGGCGGTCAAGAGACCCAGTACTTC. Complete variable domain (other parts from reference TRBV28 and TRBJ2-5): DVKVTQSSRYLVKRTGEKVFLECVQDMDHENMFWYRQDPGLGLRLIYFSYDVKMKEKGDIPEGYSVSREKKERFSLILESASTNQTSMYLCASSSYWEAGGGQETQYFGPGTRLLVL.

V and J are TRBV29-1 and TRBJ2-1; 8 nucleotides line up with TRBD1. The V and J ends lost 8 bases and 2 bases, in that order; junction bases with no gene match: 5. Germline assignment: CDR1 SQVTM and CDR2 ANQGSEA. CDR3 length: 13 amino acids. The CDR3 DNA is TGCAGCTCCTGGACAGGGACCTACAATGAGCAGTTCTTC. It encodes CSSWTGTYNEQFF.

The chain combines TRBV29-1 with TRBJ2-7, with D possibly matching TRBD1 (6 bases). Deletions cut 4 bases from V and 0 bases from J, with 16 bases between. The CDR3 contains 15 residues. Per germline, CDR1 SQVTM and CDR2 ANQGSEA. CDR3 coding DNA: TGCAGCGTTGGAGCGCGGACAGAGGACTCCTACGAGCAGTACTTC. Amino acid sequence: CSVGARTEDSYEQYF.

This clonotype appeared a few times. The chain joins TRBV10-3 to TRBJ2-1, with D hard to call. Deletions cut 2 bases from V and 11 bases from J, with 4 bases between. This CDR3 spans 10 amino acids. The V gene's germline CDR1 is ENHRY and CDR2 SYGVKD. CDR3 sequence (DNA): TGTGCCATCAGTGAGGGGAAGCAGTTCTTC. It encodes CAISEGKQFF.

The table lists this clonotype with a few counts. The chain couples TRBV2 to TRBJ2-5, with unresolved D. V lost 7 bases to trimming and J lost 2 bases, with 20 bases between them. The CDR3 contains 16 residues. Germline values: CDR1 SNHLY, CDR2 FYNNEI. CDR3 nucleotide sequence: TGTGCCAGCACCCAAATAGAGGACGGACCACAAGAGACCCAGTACTTC. Translated: CASTQIEDGPQETQYF.

The chain uses TRBV6-5 and TRBJ2-7; 7 bases are shared with TRBD1. The germline V gene encodes CDR1 MNHEY and CDR2 SVGAGI. Trimming removed 2 bases from V and 5 bases from J; junction bases left unmatched: 15. This CDR3 is built from 17 residues. The CDR3 DNA reads TGTGCCAGCAGTTACGTCCCTCCGGGACAGACCGTCGACGAGCAGTACTTC. Translated, it gives CASSYVPPGQTVDEQYF.

This clonotype has a handful of counts. V usage is TRBV7-2 and J usage is TRBJ1-2; D gene unclear. The CDR3 covers 12 residues. Germline CDR1 is SGHTA and CDR2 is FQGNSA. The V end was cut by 3 bases, the J end by 7 bases, with 9 bases between. CDR3 region: CASSFREGGYTF. The DNA of the CDR3 is TGTGCCAGCAGCTTCCGGGAAGGTGGCTACACCTTC. Variable domain in full (rest from reference TRBV7-2 and TRBJ1-2): GAGVSQSPSNKVTEKGKDVELRCDPISGHTALYWYRQSLGQGLEFLIYFQGNSAPDKSGLPSDRFSAERTGGSVSTLTIQRTQQEDSAVYLCASSFREGGYTFGSGTRLTVV.

V is TRBV28 and J is TRBJ1-5, with 7 bases aligning to TRBD1. Looked up from germline, CDR1 is MDHEN and CDR2 is SYDVKM. V trimming: 2 bases; J trimming: 7 bases; junction bases outside the gene matches: 11. The length of the CDR3 is 16 residues. CDR3 in amino acids: CASSLPGQWDLQPQHF. As DNA, the CDR3 is TGTGCCAGCAGTTTACCGGGACAGTGGGACCTACAGCCCCAGCATTTT.